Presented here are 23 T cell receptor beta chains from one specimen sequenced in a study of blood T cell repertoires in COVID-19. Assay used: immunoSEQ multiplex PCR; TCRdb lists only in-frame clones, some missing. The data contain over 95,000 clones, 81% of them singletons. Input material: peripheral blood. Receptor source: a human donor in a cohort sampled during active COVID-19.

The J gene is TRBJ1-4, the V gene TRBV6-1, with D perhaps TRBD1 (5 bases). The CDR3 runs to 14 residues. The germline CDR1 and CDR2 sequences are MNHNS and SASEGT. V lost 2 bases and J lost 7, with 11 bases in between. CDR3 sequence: CASSEFQQAEKLFF. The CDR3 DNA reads TGTGCCAGCAGTGAATTCCAACAGGCTGAAAAACTGTTTTTT.

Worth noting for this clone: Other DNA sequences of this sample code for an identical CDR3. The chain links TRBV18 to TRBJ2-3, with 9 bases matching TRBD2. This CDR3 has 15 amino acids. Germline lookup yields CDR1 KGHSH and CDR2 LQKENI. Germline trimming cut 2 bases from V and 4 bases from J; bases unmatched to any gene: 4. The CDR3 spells CASSPASGRPDTQYF. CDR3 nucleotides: TGTGCCAGCTCACCAGCCAGCGGGAGGCCAGATACGCAGTATTTT.

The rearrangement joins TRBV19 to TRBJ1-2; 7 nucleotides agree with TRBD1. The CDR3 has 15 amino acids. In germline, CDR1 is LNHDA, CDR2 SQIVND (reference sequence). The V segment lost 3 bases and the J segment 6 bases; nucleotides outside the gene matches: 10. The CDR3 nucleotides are TGTGCCAGTAGTATTGTAGCAGGGGGTAAAGATGGCTACACCTTC. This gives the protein CASSIVAGGKDGYTF.

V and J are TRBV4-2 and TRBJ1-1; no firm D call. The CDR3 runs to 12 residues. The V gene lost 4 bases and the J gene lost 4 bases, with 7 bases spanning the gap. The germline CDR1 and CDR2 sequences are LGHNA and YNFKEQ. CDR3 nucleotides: TGTGCCAGCAGCCCGGTTGGCACTGAAGCTTTCTTT. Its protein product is CASSPVGTEAFF.

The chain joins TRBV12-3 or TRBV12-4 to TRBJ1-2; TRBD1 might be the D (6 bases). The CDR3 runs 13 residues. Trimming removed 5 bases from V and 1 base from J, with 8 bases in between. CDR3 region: CASSGTRNYGYTF. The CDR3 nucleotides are TGTGCCAGCAGTGGGACACGTAACTATGGCTACACCTTC.

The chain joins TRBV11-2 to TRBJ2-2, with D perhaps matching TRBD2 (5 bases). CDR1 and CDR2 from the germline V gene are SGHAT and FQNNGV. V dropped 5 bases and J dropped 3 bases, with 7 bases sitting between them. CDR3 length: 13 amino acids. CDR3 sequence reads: CASSGSYTGELFF. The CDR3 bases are TGTGCCAGCAGCGGGAGTTACACCGGGGAGCTGTTTTTT.

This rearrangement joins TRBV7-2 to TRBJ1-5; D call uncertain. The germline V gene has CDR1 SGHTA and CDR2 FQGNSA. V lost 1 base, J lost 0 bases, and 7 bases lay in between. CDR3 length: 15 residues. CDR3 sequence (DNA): TGTGCCAGCAGCTTAGAGTACAGTAGCAATCAGCCCCAGCATTTT. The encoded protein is CASSLEYSSNQPQHF.

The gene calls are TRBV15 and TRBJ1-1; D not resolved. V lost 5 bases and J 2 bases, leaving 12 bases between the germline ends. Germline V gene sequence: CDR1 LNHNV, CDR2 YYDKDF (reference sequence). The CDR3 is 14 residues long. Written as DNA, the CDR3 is TGTGCCACCAGCCGAGCCAGCGGAAACACTGAAGCTTTCTTT. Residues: CATSRASGNTEAFF.

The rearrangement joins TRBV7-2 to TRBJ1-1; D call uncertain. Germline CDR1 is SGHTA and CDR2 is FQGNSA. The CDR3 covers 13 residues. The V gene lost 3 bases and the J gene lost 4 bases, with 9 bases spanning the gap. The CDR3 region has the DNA TGTGCCAGCAGCTTCGGGGATTTCACTGAAGCTTTCTTT. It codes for CASSFGDFTEAFF.

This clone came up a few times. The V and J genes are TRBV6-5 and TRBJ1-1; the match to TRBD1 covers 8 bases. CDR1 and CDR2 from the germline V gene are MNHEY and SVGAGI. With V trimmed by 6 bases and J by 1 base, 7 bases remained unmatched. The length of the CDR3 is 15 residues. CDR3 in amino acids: CASSQDRGKNTEAFF. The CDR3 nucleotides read TGTGCCAGCAGCCAAGACAGGGGAAAGAACACTGAAGCTTTCTTT.

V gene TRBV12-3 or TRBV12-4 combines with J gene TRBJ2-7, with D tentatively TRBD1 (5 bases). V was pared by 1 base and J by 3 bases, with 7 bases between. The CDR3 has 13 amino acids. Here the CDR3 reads CASSLGQNYEQYF. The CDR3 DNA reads TGTGCCAGCAGTTTAGGACAGAACTACGAGCAGTACTTC.

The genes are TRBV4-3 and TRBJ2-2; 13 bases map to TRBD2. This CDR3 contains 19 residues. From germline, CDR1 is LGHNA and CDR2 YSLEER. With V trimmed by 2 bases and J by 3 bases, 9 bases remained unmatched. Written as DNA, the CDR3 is TGCGCCAGCAGCCAATCCTACCTCGGACTAGCGGGAGACACCGGGGAGCTGTTTTTT. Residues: CASSQSYLGLAGDTGELFF.

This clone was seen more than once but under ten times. The CDR3 DNA sequence: TGTGCCAGCTCACCAGGGACAGCGGTCGAGTTCTTC. It is translated as CASSPGTAVEFF. The J gene is TRBJ2-1, the V gene TRBV18, with 7 bases that match TRBD1. CDR1 KGHSH and CDR2 LQKENI come from the germline V gene. The CDR3 has 12 residues. Losses at the gene ends were 2 bases for V and 14 bases for J; bases not matched to a gene: 6.

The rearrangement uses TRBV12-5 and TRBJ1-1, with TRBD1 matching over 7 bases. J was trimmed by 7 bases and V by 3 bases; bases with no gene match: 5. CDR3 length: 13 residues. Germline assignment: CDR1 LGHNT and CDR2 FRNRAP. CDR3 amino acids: CASGLATGLEAFF. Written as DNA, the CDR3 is TGTGCTAGTGGTTTAGCGACAGGGCTTGAAGCTTTCTTT.

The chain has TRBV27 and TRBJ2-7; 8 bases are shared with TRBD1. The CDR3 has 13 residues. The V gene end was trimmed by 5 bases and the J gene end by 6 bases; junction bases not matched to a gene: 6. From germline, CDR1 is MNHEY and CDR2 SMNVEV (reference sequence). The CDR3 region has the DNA TGTGCCAGCAGTAAACTACAGGGGGGCGAGCAGTACTTC. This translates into CASSKLQGGEQYF.

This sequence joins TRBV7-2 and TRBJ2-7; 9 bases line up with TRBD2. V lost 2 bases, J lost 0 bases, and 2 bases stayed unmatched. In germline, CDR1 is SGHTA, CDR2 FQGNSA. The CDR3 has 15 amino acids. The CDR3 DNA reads TGTGCCAGCAGCTTAAGCGGGGGGATCTCCTACGAGCAGTACTTC. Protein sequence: CASSLSGGISYEQYF.

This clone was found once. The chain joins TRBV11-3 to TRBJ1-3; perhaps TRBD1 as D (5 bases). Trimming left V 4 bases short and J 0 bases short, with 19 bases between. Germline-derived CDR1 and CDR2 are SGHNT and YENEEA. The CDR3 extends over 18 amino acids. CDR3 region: CASSYTLWGDGSGNTIYF. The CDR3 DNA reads TGTGCCAGCAGCTACACCCTTTGGGGGGACGGCTCTGGAAACACCATATATTTT. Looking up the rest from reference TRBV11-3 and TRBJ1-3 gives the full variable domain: EAGVVQSPRYKIIEKKQPVAFWCNPISGHNTLYWYLQNLGQGPELLIRYENEEAVDDSQLPKDRFSAERLKGVDSTLKIQPAELGDSAVYLCASSYTLWGDGSGNTIYFGEGSWLTVV.

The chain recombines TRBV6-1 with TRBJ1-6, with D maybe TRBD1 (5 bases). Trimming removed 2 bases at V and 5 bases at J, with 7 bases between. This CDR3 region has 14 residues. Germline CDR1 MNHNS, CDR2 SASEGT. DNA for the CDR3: TGTGCCAGCAGTGAATCACAGGATAATTCACCCCTCCACTTT. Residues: CASSESQDNSPLHF.

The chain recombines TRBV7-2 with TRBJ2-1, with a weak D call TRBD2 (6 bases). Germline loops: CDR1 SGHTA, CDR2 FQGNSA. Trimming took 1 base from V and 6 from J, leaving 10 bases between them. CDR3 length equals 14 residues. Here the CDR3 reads CASSLVGGINEQFF. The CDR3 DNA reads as TGTGCCAGCAGCTTAGTGGGGGGAATCAATGAGCAGTTCTTC.

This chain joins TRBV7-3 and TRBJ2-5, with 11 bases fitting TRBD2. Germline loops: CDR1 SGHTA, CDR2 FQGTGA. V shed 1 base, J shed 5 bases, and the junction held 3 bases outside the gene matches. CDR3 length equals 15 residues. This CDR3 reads CASSLIAGGFETQYF. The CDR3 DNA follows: TGTGCCAGCAGCTTAATAGCGGGGGGGTTTGAGACCCAGTACTTC.

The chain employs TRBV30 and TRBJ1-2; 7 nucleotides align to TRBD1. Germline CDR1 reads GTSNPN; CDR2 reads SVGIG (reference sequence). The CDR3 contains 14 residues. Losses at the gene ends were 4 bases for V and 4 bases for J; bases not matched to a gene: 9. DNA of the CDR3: TGTGCCTGGACAAGAGGGGGCCTAATCTATGGCTACACCTTC. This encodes CAWTRGGLIYGYTF.

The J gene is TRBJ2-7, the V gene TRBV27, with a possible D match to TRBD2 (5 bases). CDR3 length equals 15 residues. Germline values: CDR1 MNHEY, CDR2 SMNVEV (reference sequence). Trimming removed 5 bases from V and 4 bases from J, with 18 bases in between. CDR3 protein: CASSPPPGLGYEQYF. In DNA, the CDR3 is TGTGCCAGCAGTCCCCCCCCAGGACTGGGGTACGAGCAGTACTTC.

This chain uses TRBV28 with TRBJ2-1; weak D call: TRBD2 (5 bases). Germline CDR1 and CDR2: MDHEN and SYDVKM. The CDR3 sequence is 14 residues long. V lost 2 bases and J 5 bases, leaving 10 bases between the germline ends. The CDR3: CASSLAQRHNEQFF. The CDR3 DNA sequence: TGTGCCAGCAGTTTAGCCCAGCGGCACAATGAGCAGTTCTTC.